This T cell receptor (beta chain) emerged from a study of T cell repertoires in cytomegalovirus infection. One entry per CDR3 protein results from TCRdb running MiXCR on the reads. The table lists hundreds of thousands of distinct CDR3 sequences, more than 8% of them singletons. CDR3 length: 16 amino acids. Germline V gene sequence: CDR1 LNHDA, CDR2 SQIVND (reference sequence). Trimming cost V 3 bases and J 4 bases, with 18 bases left between them. Sequenced input: PBMCs. This clonotype originated in a human donor in good health (CMV status not recorded). Some clones in this sample may be carry-over from other donors' samples. V and J are TRBV19 and TRBJ1-2, with a possible D match to TRBD1 (6 bases). In DNA, the CDR3 is TGTGCCAGTAGTATTTCACAGGGTAGCGGCGGCTATGGCTACACCTTC. This codes for CASSISQGSGGYGYTF. The variable domain in full, completed from reference TRBV19 and TRBJ1-2, reads DGGITQSPKYLFRKEGQNVTLSCEQNLNHDAMYWYRQDPGQGLRLIYYSQIVNDFQKGDIAEGYSVSREKKESFPLTVTSAQKNPTAFYLCASSISQGSGGYGYTFGSGTRLTVV.